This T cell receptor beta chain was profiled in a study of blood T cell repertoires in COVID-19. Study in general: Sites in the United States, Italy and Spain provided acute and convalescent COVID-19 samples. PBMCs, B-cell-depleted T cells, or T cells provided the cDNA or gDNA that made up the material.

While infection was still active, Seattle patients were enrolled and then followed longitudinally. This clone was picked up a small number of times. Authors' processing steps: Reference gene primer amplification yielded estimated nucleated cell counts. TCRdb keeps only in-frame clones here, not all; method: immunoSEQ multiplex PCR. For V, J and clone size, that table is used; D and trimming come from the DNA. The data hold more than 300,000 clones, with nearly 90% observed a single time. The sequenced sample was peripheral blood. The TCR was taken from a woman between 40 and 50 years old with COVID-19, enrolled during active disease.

The CDR3 DNA sequence: TGTGCCAGCAGCTTATCCGGGAATCAGCCCCAGCATTTT. Residues: CASSLSGNQPQHF. This chain connects TRBV7-9 to TRBJ1-5, with D uncertain. V was clipped by 2 bases and J by 4 bases, with 6 bases between them. Germline V lookup: CDR1 SEHNR, CDR2 FQNEAQ (reference sequence). The CDR3 contains 13 residues.